This T cell receptor (beta chain) was recovered during a study of blood T cell repertoires in COVID-19. As for the study in general: Samples taken during acute and convalescent COVID-19 were collected in the United States, Italy and Spain. Sample material is recorded as cDNA or gDNA derived from T cells, B-cell-depleted T cells, or PBMCs.

This CDR3 comprises 14 residues. In germline, CDR1 is MNHEY, CDR2 SMNVEV (reference sequence). With 5 bases removed from V and 4 bases from J, the gap between germline ends came to 15 bases. Per the authors' pipeline: How many nucleated cells were present was estimated from reference gene primer amplification. Measured with immunoSEQ multiplex PCR; TCRdb has only the in-frame clones, and not every one. V and J calls and clone size are copied from that table; D and trimming were computed from the DNA. This table has under 250,000 clones, approximately 80% appearing once. The source is a human donor in a cohort sampled during active COVID-19. The sequenced material came from peripheral blood. The V and J genes are TRBV27 and TRBJ2-7; D possibly corresponds to TRBD1 (6 bases). CDR3 DNA sequence: TGTGCCAGCAGTCCACGGACAGCTTTATACGAGCAGTACTTC. Translating gives CASSPRTALYEQYF.